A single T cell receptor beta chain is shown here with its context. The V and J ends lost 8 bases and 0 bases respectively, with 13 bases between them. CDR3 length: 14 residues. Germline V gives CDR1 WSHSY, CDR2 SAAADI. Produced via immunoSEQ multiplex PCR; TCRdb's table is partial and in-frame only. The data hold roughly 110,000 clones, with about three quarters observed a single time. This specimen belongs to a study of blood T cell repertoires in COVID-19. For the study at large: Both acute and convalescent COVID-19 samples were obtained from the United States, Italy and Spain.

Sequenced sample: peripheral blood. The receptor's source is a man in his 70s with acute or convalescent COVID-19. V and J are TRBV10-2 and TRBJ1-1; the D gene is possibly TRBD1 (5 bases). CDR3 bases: TGCGCCAGCGTCTCGGGACTCATGAACACTGAAGCTTTCTTT. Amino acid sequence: CASVSGLMNTEAFF.